What follows are 8 T cell receptor beta chains derived from one specimen sequenced in a study of CD8+ T cells in alopecia areata. Following extraction, RNA underwent reverse transcription to cDNA, which served as the sequencing template. The assay was immunoSEQ multiplex PCR, and TCRdb's table has in-frame clones only and misses some. The table has around 190,000 clones, roughly 60% seen once. As for treatment: oral pan-JAK inhibitor, 5-10 mg twice daily. The material sequenced was CD4+ T cells sorted from blood, taken at week 24, from a patient treated with tofacitinib. These receptor sequences come from a human donor with alopecia areata.

This clone appeared a few times. Other DNA sequences from this sample encode an identical CDR3 as well. The chain combines TRBV30 with TRBJ2-7; D not resolved. Trimming pared 5 bases from V and 1 base from J, leaving 9 bases between. The CDR3 consists of 12 residues. The germline V gene has CDR1 GTSNPN and CDR2 SVGIG (reference sequence). CDR3 region: CAWGVYSYEQYF. CDR3 bases: TGTGCCTGGGGAGTTTATTCCTACGAGCAGTACTTC.

The genes are TRBV5-1 and TRBJ1-6; 8 bases are shared with TRBD1. Losses at the gene ends were 9 bases for V and 6 bases for J; bases not matched to a gene: 5. Germline loops: CDR1 SGHRS, CDR2 YFSETQ. The CDR3 runs to 13 residues. This chain's CDR3 is CANPDRANSPLHF. The DNA of the CDR3 is TGCGCCAACCCGGACAGGGCTAATTCACCCCTCCACTTT.

For this clone: At one of its ends the junction is not consistent with the germline gene, which may arise from a read error. The chain links TRBV5-6 to TRBJ2-7; the D gene is possibly TRBD1 (5 bases). The germline CDR1 and CDR2 sequences are SGHDT and YYEEEE. The CDR3 has 13 amino acids. DNA for the CDR3: TGTGCCAGCAGTTTGGGGCAGGTCTACGAGCAGTACTTC. Residues: CASSLGQVYEQYF.

The chain joins TRBV7-6 to TRBJ2-7; D might be TRBD2 (5 bases). Germline CDR1 reads SGHVS; CDR2 reads FNYEAQ. CDR3 size: 16 residues. The V end lost 1 base, the J end lost 2 bases, and 15 bases lay between the germline ends. The CDR3 spells CASSLDVAGLPYEQYF. The CDR3 DNA reads as TGTGCCAGCAGCTTAGATGTCGCAGGACTGCCCTACGAGCAGTACTTC.

The CDR3 reads CASSEAGYGEQFF. CDR3 nucleotides: TGTGCCAGCAGTGAGGCCGGGTACGGTGAGCAGTTCTTC. The rearrangement joins TRBV6-1 to TRBJ2-1; D is unresolved. This CDR3 spans 13 amino acids. V lost 3 bases and J lost 9, with 12 bases in between. Germline CDR1 and CDR2: MNHNS and SASEGT.

This chain connects TRBV2 to TRBJ2-4, with D unclear. The V gene's germline CDR1 is SNHLY and CDR2 FYNNEI. Trimming left V 10 bases short and J 6 bases short, with 13 bases between. The CDR3 consists of 12 residues. The CDR3 loop reads CATSLSRNIQYF. CDR3 DNA: TGTGCCACCTCGCTTTCGAGAAACATTCAGTACTTC.

This clone was detected once. The chain uses TRBV10-2 and TRBJ1-6; 9 nucleotides agree with TRBD1. Looked up from germline, CDR1 is WSHSY and CDR2 is SAAADI. With 2 bases clipped from V and 13 bases from J, the junction kept 9 bases outside the gene matches. CDR3 length: 15 amino acids. Written as DNA, the CDR3 is TGCGCCAGCAGTGAGACGGGGGACAGGGTTGATCCCCTCCACTTT. It codes for CASSETGDRVDPLHF.

The rearrangement uses TRBV29-1 and TRBJ2-2; D remains ambiguous. This CDR3 comprises 13 residues. The V gene's germline CDR1 is SQVTM and CDR2 ANQGSEA. Trimming cost V 5 bases and J 4 bases, with 11 bases left between them. The DNA of the CDR3 is TGCAGCGTTACGATAAGAAGCACCGGGGAGCTGTTTTTT. This encodes CSVTIRSTGELFF.